The rows below give T cell receptor beta chains drawn from one sample of a study of identical twins. Via MiXCR, TCRdb re-called the 5' RACE reads, giving one row per CDR3 protein. The sample shows some 900,000 distinct CDR3 sequences, around an eighth of them seen only once. This sample was also put to use in a study of yellow fever vaccine responses in identical twins.

Sequencing was carried out using PBMCs. These receptors were collected from a young woman in good health. The CDR3 runs from the conserved cysteine through the conserved F or W. Each record gives: clone size, V gene, D gene, J gene, CDR3 DNA, CDR3 protein. The D gene is left open where the match is weak. Clone size is given for some rows only: seen once, a few or many times, or a class if the clone is expanded.

>NA|TRBV11-2|TRBD1|TRBJ2-2
TGTGCCAGCAGCCCCGGACAGGGTAGGGGCGGGGAGCTGTTTTTT
CASSPGQGRGGELFF
>NA|TRBV4-1|TRBD2|TRBJ2-1
TGCGCCAGCAGCCACCCTAGCGGGAGTAACAATGAGCAGTTCTTC
CASSHPSGSNNEQFF
>many|TRBV3-1|NA|TRBJ2-7
TGTGCCAGCAGCCAAAGGGGACAAAGGGGTGAGCAGTACTTC
CASSQRGQRGEQYF
>NA|TRBV11-1|TRBD2|TRBJ2-2
TGTGCCAGCAGCCTTCGGGGACTAGCGGGCCTCCTCAACACCGGGGAGCTGTTTTTT
CASSLRGLAGLLNTGELFF
>NA|TRBV12-3/TRBV12-4|TRBD2|TRBJ2-3
TGTGCCAGCAGGAGACTAGCGTCTAGCACAGATACGCAGTATTTT
CASRRLASSTDTQYF
>few|TRBV10-3|NA|TRBJ1-1
TGTGCCATCAGTGAGTTTACGGGCGAGGGGGCTGAAGCTTTCTTT
CAISEFTGEGAEAFF
>many|TRBV5-1|TRBD1|TRBJ2-1
TGCGCCAGCAGCTTCCAGGGGGTTATTTACAATGAGCAGTTCTTC
CASSFQGVIYNEQFF
>few|TRBV11-2|NA|TRBJ2-2
TGTGCCAGCAGCTTAGCCCGCAGTAGGATCGGGGAGCTGTTTTTT
CASSLARSRIGELFF
>many|TRBV12-3/TRBV12-4|TRBD2|TRBJ2-3
TGTGCCAGCAGCAAAAGACTAGCGGGGGACACAGATACGCAGTATTTT
CASSKRLAGDTDTQYF
>many|TRBV7-6|NA|TRBJ1-3
TGTGCCAGCAGCGTGTCGGGGAACGTACCTGGAAACACCATATATTTT
CASSVSGNVPGNTIYF
>NA|TRBV25-1|TRBD1|TRBJ1-5
TGTGCCAGCAGTCCTAGGGGGCTTAGCAATCAGCCCCAGCATTTT
CASSPRGLSNQPQHF
>NA|TRBV5-1|TRBD2|TRBJ2-1
TGCGCCAGCAGCTTGGTGTCTAGCGGGGGGCGGTACAATGAGCAGTTCTTC
CASSLVSSGGRYNEQFF
>many|TRBV9|NA|TRBJ2-5
TGTGCCAGCAGCGTAGGCGGGGGCGCTCAAGAGACCCAGTACTTC
CASSVGGGAQETQYF
>few|TRBV6-2/TRBV6-3|NA|TRBJ1-5
TGTGCCAGCAGTTATACTGGCTTTGTCAATCAGCCCCAGCATTTT
CASSYTGFVNQPQHF
>NA|TRBV10-2|TRBD2|TRBJ2-3
TGCGCCACCAAGCGGGATTTAGATACGCAGTATTTT
CATKRDLDTQYF
>few|TRBV3-1|NA|TRBJ1-2
TGTGCCAGCAGCCAGCAGGAGATCTATGGCTACACCTTC
CASSQQEIYGYTF
>few|TRBV10-3|NA|TRBJ1-6
TGTGCCATCAGTGAGAAGAGGGGGAGTTCACCCCTCCACTTT
CAISEKRGSSPLHF
>many|TRBV7-9|TRBD1|TRBJ2-3
TGTGCCGGGCGGGACAGGGGCACAGATACGCAGTATTTT
CAGRDRGTDTQYF
>NA|TRBV28|NA|TRBJ2-7
TGTGCCAGCAGTTCCCTCCCCATGAGGGTGCAGTACTTC
CASSSLPMRVQYF
>NA|TRBV7-6|TRBD1|TRBJ2-7
TGTGCCAGCAGCCAAATAGAGGCGGGACAGGGGGCCACCTACGAGCAGTACTTC
CASSQIEAGQGATYEQYF
>NA|TRBV18|NA|TRBJ2-3
TGTGCCAGCTCACTCCTGCACAGCACCAGCACAGATACGCAGTATTTT
CASSLLHSTSTDTQYF
>many|TRBV9|NA|TRBJ2-1
TGTGCCAGCAGCGTAGAGGGCGGGTCCTACAATGAGCAGTTCTTC
CASSVEGGSYNEQFF
>many|TRBV6-1|TRBD2|TRBJ2-1
TGTGCCAGCAGCAATCCCCTGAGGGAGGGCCGCAATGAGCAGTTCTTC
CASSNPLREGRNEQFF
>NA|TRBV2|TRBD1|TRBJ2-3
TGTGCCAGCCGTCTGCGGGACAGGGATCCCGAGCGGGCGTGGATCCGGGGCACAGATACGCAGTATTTT
CASRLRDRDPERAWIRGTDTQYF
>few|TRBV5-1|NA|TRBJ2-3
TGCGCCAGCAGCTTTATGACAGCAGATACGCAGTATTTT
CASSFMTADTQYF
>NA|TRBV6-1|NA|TRBJ1-4
TGTGCCAGCAGTGAACCAGGGTGGGGGGGTGAAAAACTGTTTTTT
CASSEPGWGGEKLFF
>NA|TRBV5-1|NA|TRBJ2-5
TGCGCCAGCAGCTTGACCAACAGCAAAGAGACCCAGTACTTC
CASSLTNSKETQYF
>NA|TRBV7-6|TRBD2|TRBJ2-3
TGTGCCAGCAGCTTAGCCCCCCCGGGGGGAGCCGATACGCAGTATTTT
CASSLAPPGGADTQYF
>NA|TRBV4-1|NA|TRBJ2-1
TGCGCCAGCAGCCTTAGACAGGCGGGACAGCGGATTTACAATGAGCAGTTCTTC
CASSLRQAGQRIYNEQFF
>NA|TRBV14|NA|TRBJ2-2
TGTGCCAGCAGCCAGACCGGGACTTTGACCGGGGAGCTGTTTTTT
CASSQTGTLTGELFF
>few|TRBV6-2/TRBV6-3|NA|TRBJ2-3
TGTGCCAGCACCCCCGAGGTGACTAGCACAGATACGCAGTATTTT
CASTPEVTSTDTQYF
>NA|TRBV15|NA|TRBJ1-5
TGTGCCACCAGCAGAGATTGGGGACCGCCCCAGCATTTT
CATSRDWGPPQHF
>NA|TRBV9|NA|TRBJ2-1
TGTGCCAGCAGCGTTTTCGACCTGAGCTCCTACAATGAGCAGTTCTTC
CASSVFDLSSYNEQFF
>few|TRBV10-3|NA|TRBJ1-2
TGTGCCATCAGTGATGAGACGGAAGGGGAGCACTTC
CAISDETEGEHF
>NA|TRBV6-2/TRBV6-3|NA|TRBJ2-3
TGTGCCAGCAGTGCCGCCTCAGATACGCAGTATTTT
CASSAASDTQYF
>few|TRBV5-1|NA|TRBJ2-1
TGCGCCAGCAGCCCTCGGAGTTCGGGGGGCGCTTTCAATGAGCAGTTCTTC
CASSPRSSGGAFNEQFF
>NA|TRBV28|TRBD2|TRBJ2-3
TGTGCCAGCAGGTCTAGCGGGAGGCCTACAGATACGCAGTATTTT
CASRSSGRPTDTQYF
>NA|TRBV4-1|TRBD2|TRBJ2-5
TGCGCCAGCAGCCAAATGCGGGGGGGCCTCCCGTCGGAGACCCAGTACTTC
CASSQMRGGLPSETQYF
>many|TRBV13|NA|TRBJ2-1
TGTGCCAGCAGCTTTGGGGGGACGAAAAGGAGTGAGCAGTTCTTC
CASSFGGTKRSEQFF
>many|TRBV4-1|TRBD2|TRBJ2-3
TGCGCCAGCAGCCAAGACGGACTAGCGGGAGGGCAAGATACGCAGTATTTT
CASSQDGLAGGQDTQYF
>NA|TRBV11-1|NA|TRBJ2-6
TGTGCCAGCAGCGATAAACAGGGACCTCTCTCTGGGGCCAACGTCCTGACTTTC
CASSDKQGPLSGANVLTF
>few|TRBV7-6|NA|TRBJ2-2
TGTGCCAGCAGCTTGACTACAGGGCAAGGCGGGGAGCTGTTTTTT
CASSLTTGQGGELFF